The 32 T cell receptor beta chains given below trace back to one sample, sequenced in a study of blood T cell repertoires in COVID-19. Sequencing used immunoSEQ multiplex PCR; TCRdb keeps in-frame clones, though not all of them. This sample carries about 350,000 clones, almost 90% of them seen once, and the ten largest clones take 5.5% to 7.5%. Sequencing input: peripheral blood. The receptors were gathered from a woman between 65 and 79 years old with COVID-19, enrolled during active disease.

This chain joins TRBV6-4 and TRBJ1-6; TRBD1 matches 9 bases. Germline V gives CDR1 MRHNA, CDR2 SNTAGT. With V trimmed by 6 bases and J by 10 bases, 7 bases remained unmatched. The CDR3 contains 14 residues. The CDR3 DNA reads TGTGCCAGCAGCCGAACAGGGGGCGCCTCACCCCTCCACTTT. Residues: CASSRTGGASPLHF.

The sample holds one count of this clone. The chain employs TRBV5-6 and TRBJ2-7; D might be TRBD2 (6 bases). Trimming removed 4 bases from V and 6 bases from J, with 20 bases in between. Germline V gives CDR1 SGHDT, CDR2 YYEEEE. The CDR3 is 15 residues long. DNA for the CDR3: TGTGCCAGCAGCCGGGGGACTTCCGCCGTACCCGAGCAGTACTTC. The encoded protein is CASSRGTSAVPEQYF.

The J gene is TRBJ2-5, the V gene TRBV2; 9 bases are a match to TRBD1. The germline CDR1 and CDR2 sequences are SNHLY and FYNNEI. CDR3 length: 13 residues. The junction had 5 bases not matched to a gene; V was cut back by 7 bases and J by 5 bases. CDR3: CASTQDRGETQYF. The DNA of the CDR3 is TGTGCCAGCACCCAGGACAGGGGCGAGACCCAGTACTTC.

The chain couples TRBV2 to TRBJ1-4, with D maybe TRBD1 (6 bases). Germline CDR1 is SNHLY and CDR2 is FYNNEI. CDR3 size: 15 residues. V shed 2 bases and J shed 1 base, with 8 bases lying between them. Written as DNA, the CDR3 is TGTGCCAGCAGTGAATCAGGGGTAACTAATGAAAAACTGTTTTTT. Protein: CASSESGVTNEKLFF. Drawing the rest from reference TRBV2 and TRBJ1-4, the complete variable domain is EPEVTQTPSHQVTQMGQEVILRCVPISNHLYFYWYRQILGQKVEFLVSFYNNEISEKSEIFDDQFSVERPDGSNFTLKIRSTKLEDSAMYFCASSESGVTNEKLFFGSGTQLSVL.

This clone appeared once. This chain joins TRBV7-9 and TRBJ2-7; 11 bases match TRBD1. J lost 2 bases, V lost 0 bases, and 3 bases had no gene match. This CDR3 comprises 16 residues. Germline-derived CDR1 and CDR2 are SEHNR and FQNEAQ (reference sequence). The CDR3 loop is CASSLARGQGAYEQYF. In nucleotides, the CDR3 is TGTGCCAGCAGCTTAGCCAGGGGACAGGGGGCCTACGAGCAGTACTTC.

The chain has TRBV23-1 and TRBJ1-1; tentatively, D is TRBD1 (5 bases). TRBV23-1 is an ORF; its function is uncertain. Trimming left V 1 base short and J 2 bases short, with 8 bases between. The length of the CDR3 is 14 residues. Here the CDR3 reads CASSQFGHNTEAFF. In DNA, the CDR3 is TGCGCCAGCAGTCAATTCGGACACAACACTGAAGCTTTCTTT.

This chain uses TRBV28 with TRBJ1-1, with D possibly being TRBD1 (6 bases). The length of the CDR3 is 15 residues. Trimming removed 6 bases at V and 0 bases at J, with 14 bases between. CDR1 and CDR2 (germline): MDHEN, SYDVKM. The CDR3 nucleotides read TGTGCCAGCAGGCCAAGCGGACAGATGAACACTGAAGCTTTCTTT. Protein sequence: CASRPSGQMNTEAFF.

The chain links TRBV2 to TRBJ2-7; the D is unclear. This CDR3 region has 13 residues. CDR1 is SNHLY, CDR2 FYNNEI, per germline. V lost 6 bases, J lost 1 base, and 10 bases lay in between. The CDR3 protein is CASSLGRSYEQYF. DNA of the CDR3: TGTGCCAGCAGCTTGGGCAGGTCCTACGAGCAGTACTTC. Full variable domain (remainder filled in from reference TRBV2 and TRBJ2-7): EPEVTQTPSHQVTQMGQEVILRCVPISNHLYFYWYRQILGQKVEFLVSFYNNEISEKSEIFDDQFSVERPDGSNFTLKIRSTKLEDSAMYFCASSLGRSYEQYFGPGTRLTVT.

The V and J genes are TRBV9 and TRBJ2-7, with TRBD1 matching over 7 bases. After removal of 2 bases from V and 0 bases from J, the junction contained 11 bases not matched to a gene. The CDR3 loop spans 17 amino acids. The germline V gene encodes CDR1 SGDLS and CDR2 YYNGEE. The CDR3 is CASSVGPGTDISYEQYF. DNA of the CDR3: TGTGCCAGCAGCGTGGGCCCCGGGACAGACATCTCCTACGAGCAGTACTTC. The full variable domain, its missing parts supplied by reference TRBV9 and TRBJ2-7, is DSGVTQTPKHLITATGQRVTLRCSPRSGDLSVYWYQQSLDQGLQFLIQYYNGEERAKGNILERFSAQQFPDLHSELNLSSLELGDSALYFCASSVGPGTDISYEQYFGPGTRLTVT.

Points on this clone: The sample carries other DNA sequences with the same CDR3. The chain joins TRBV27 to TRBJ1-2; D gene unclear. The V gene lost 4 bases and the J gene lost 5 bases, with 5 bases spanning the gap. Germline lookup yields CDR1 MNHEY and CDR2 SMNVEV (reference sequence). CDR3 length: 11 amino acids. CDR3 residues: CASSSGYGYTF. Here the CDR3 DNA reads TGTGCCAGCAGTTCGGGTTATGGCTACACCTTC.

The genes are TRBV28 and TRBJ1-5, with 9 bases fitting TRBD1. The V gene's germline CDR1 is MDHEN and CDR2 SYDVKM. The length of the CDR3 is 16 residues. The V and J ends lost 5 bases and 0 bases, in that order; junction bases with no gene match: 5. This CDR3 reads CASSPTGGYSNQPQHF. CDR3 coding DNA: TGTGCCAGCAGTCCTACAGGGGGCTATAGCAATCAGCCCCAGCATTTT.

This clone was seen just once. The chain couples TRBV11-2 to TRBJ2-6, with TRBD2 as a possible D gene (6 bases). The CDR3 length is 17 residues. V was pared by 5 bases and J by 0 bases, with 14 bases between. Germline V gives CDR1 SGHAT, CDR2 FQNNGV. CDR3 sequence: CASSQAGTVSGANVLTF. The CDR3 DNA sequence: TGTGCCAGCAGCCAAGCGGGTACAGTCTCTGGGGCCAACGTCCTGACTTTC.

The CDR3 DNA sequence: TGCGCCAGCAGTGGTCTGGCAGGGTCGGAGACCCAGTACTTC. It translates to CASSGLAGSETQYF. This chain joins TRBV10-2 and TRBJ2-5, with a tentative D call TRBD1 (5 bases). The V end was cut by 4 bases, the J end by 5 bases, with 14 bases between. From germline, CDR1 is WSHSY and CDR2 SAAADI. The CDR3 is 14 residues long.

The chain is built from TRBV5-5 and TRBJ1-1; D is possibly TRBD1 (5 bases). Germline values: CDR1 SGHKS, CDR2 YYEKEE (reference sequence). The CDR3 has 14 residues. V was trimmed by 7 bases and J by 1 base, leaving 14 bases between them. The CDR3 loop is CASLRSGQNTEAFF. The CDR3 DNA reads TGTGCCAGCCTCCGTTCAGGACAGAACACTGAAGCTTTCTTT.

The chain uses TRBV6-1 and TRBJ1-1, with D maybe TRBD1 (6 bases). CDR1 and CDR2 (germline): MNHNS, SASEGT. Trimming pared 5 bases from V and 5 bases from J, leaving 15 bases between. This CDR3 has 14 residues. CDR3 amino acids: CASSYQGLLTEAFF. In DNA form, the CDR3 reads TGTGCCAGCAGTTATCAGGGGTTGTTAACTGAAGCTTTCTTT.

The rearrangement links TRBV18 to TRBJ2-3; D unclear. Germline CDR1 reads KGHSH; CDR2 reads LQKENI. The V and J ends lost 0 bases and 1 base respectively, with 14 bases between them. The CDR3 covers 17 residues. CDR3 coding DNA: TGTGCCAGCTCACCACCGGTCGGAGTTCTACGCACAGATACGCAGTATTTT. This gives the protein CASSPPVGVLRTDTQYF. The full variable domain, its missing parts supplied by reference TRBV18 and TRBJ2-3, is NAGVMQNPRHLVRRRGQEARLRCSPMKGHSHVYWYRQLPEEGLKFMVYLQKENIIDESGMPKERFSAEFPKEGPSILRIQQVVRGDSAAYFCASSPPVGVLRTDTQYFGPGTRLTVL.

To note about this clone: Mismatch with germline at one junction end may stem from a read error. The rearrangement links TRBV9 to TRBJ2-1; D may be TRBD1 (5 bases). The CDR3 covers 14 residues. The germline V gene has CDR1 SGDLS and CDR2 YYNGEE. The CDR3 loop is CASNPTASSNEQFF. The CDR3 DNA sequence: TGTGCCAGCAACCCGACAGCGTCCTCCAATGAGCAGTTCTTC.

This clone has a handful of counts. The V call is TRBV15, the J call TRBJ1-1, with 8 nucleotides matching TRBD1. After removal of 8 bases from V and 1 base from J, the junction contained 9 bases not matched to a gene. The CDR3 extends over 15 amino acids. Per the germline V gene, CDR1 is LNHNV and CDR2 is YYDKDF (reference sequence). Here the CDR3 DNA reads TGTGCCACCGGCCCAGGGGGCATCGCGAACACTGAAGCTTTCTTT. Translated, it gives CATGPGGIANTEAFF.

This chain connects TRBV6-5 to TRBJ1-1, with 8 bases fitting TRBD1. CDR3 length: 14 amino acids. Looked up from germline, CDR1 is MNHEY and CDR2 is SVGAGI. Trimming removed 5 bases from V and 2 bases from J; junction bases left unmatched: 4. CDR3 loop: CASSLGQANTEAFF. The CDR3 DNA reads as TGTGCCAGCAGTCTGGGACAGGCAAACACTGAAGCTTTCTTT.

This clone was observed a single time. The junction and the germline gene differ at one end; a read error may be behind it. The J gene is TRBJ2-3, the V gene TRBV7-2, with 7 bases lining up with TRBD2. The CDR3 spans 14 residues. Germline loops: CDR1 SGHTA, CDR2 FQGNSA. The CDR3 region is CASSLAARTDTQYF. The CDR3 DNA reads as TGTGCCAGCAGCCTAGCGGCTCGCACAGATACGCAGTATTTT.

As for this clone: Other DNA sequences in this sample translate to the same CDR3. The chain uses TRBV20-1 and TRBJ1-3; D remains unclear. This CDR3 spans 11 amino acids. Germline loops: CDR1 DFQATT, CDR2 SNEGSKA (reference sequence). V dropped 5 bases and J dropped 0 bases, with 2 bases sitting between them. CDR3 sequence reads: CSARSGNTIYF. The CDR3 nucleotides are TGCAGTGCTCGCTCTGGAAACACCATATATTTT.

This clone is a singleton in its sample. V gene TRBV30 combines with J gene TRBJ1-3, with D tentatively TRBD1 (5 bases). V gave up 4 bases and J gave up 2 bases, with 12 bases separating them. Germline CDR1 is GTSNPN and CDR2 is SVGIG (reference sequence). The CDR3 is 14 residues long. The CDR3 bases are TGTGCCTGGACCATGGGGGGGGCTGGAAACACCATATATTTT. It translates to CAWTMGGAGNTIYF. The whole variable domain, filled in from reference TRBV30 and TRBJ1-3, reads SQTIHQWPATLVQPVGSPLSLECTVEGTSNPNLYWYRQAAGRGLQLLFYSVGIGQISSEVPQNLSASRPQDRQFILSSKKLLLSDSGFYLCAWTMGGAGNTIYFGEGSWLTVV.

The V and J genes are TRBV27 and TRBJ1-4; TRBD1 aligns across 8 bases. The V and J ends lost 3 bases and 6 bases, in that order; junction bases with no gene match: 6. Germline loops: CDR1 MNHEY, CDR2 SMNVEV (reference sequence). The CDR3 covers 15 residues. This CDR3 is CASSLTGASYEKLFF. CDR3 DNA: TGTGCCAGCAGTTTGACAGGGGCGTCCTATGAAAAACTGTTTTTT.

The V gene is TRBV28, the J gene TRBJ2-5, with D tentatively TRBD1 (5 bases). Trimming took off 7 bases at V and 0 bases at J, with 9 bases between the two ends. CDR3 size: 13 residues. CDR1 MDHEN and CDR2 SYDVKM come from the germline V gene. Written as DNA, the CDR3 is TGTGCCAGCAACTACAGGTACCAAGAGACCCAGTACTTC. Translating gives CASNYRYQETQYF. The full variable domain, completed using reference TRBV28 and TRBJ2-5, is DVKVTQSSRYLVKRTGEKVFLECVQDMDHENMFWYRQDPGLGLRLIYFSYDVKMKEKGDIPEGYSVSREKKERFSLILESASTNQTSMYLCASNYRYQETQYFGPGTRLLVL.

V usage is TRBV19 and J usage is TRBJ1-2, with D possibly being TRBD1 (6 bases). The CDR3 consists of 14 residues. With 3 bases removed from V and 3 bases from J, the gap between germline ends came to 11 bases. Germline CDR1 is LNHDA and CDR2 is SQIVND (reference sequence). The CDR3 here is CASSMRQADYGYTF. CDR3 nucleotide sequence: TGTGCCAGTAGTATGAGACAGGCGGACTATGGCTACACCTTC.

The chain is built from TRBV5-8 and TRBJ1-5; TRBD1 is a possible D gene (5 bases). Trimming removed 3 bases from V and 4 bases from J, with 14 bases in between. The CDR3 sequence is 15 residues long. Germline CDR1 and CDR2: SGHTS and YDEGEE. The CDR3, as DNA: TGTGCCAGCAGCTCAGCCGTAACAGGAAATCAGCCCCAGCATTTT. This codes for CASSSAVTGNQPQHF.

The rearrangement joins TRBV5-1 to TRBJ1-1; D is unclear. V was clipped by 7 bases and J by 3 bases, with 7 bases between them. This CDR3 region has 11 residues. From germline, CDR1 is SGHRS and CDR2 YFSETQ. CDR3 in DNA: TGCGCCAGCCGGTTTGACACTGAAGCTTTCTTT. Amino acids: CASRFDTEAFF.

V usage is TRBV2 and J usage is TRBJ1-2, with D possibly TRBD1 on 6 matching bases. The CDR3 spans 12 residues. Germline-derived CDR1 and CDR2 are SNHLY and FYNNEI. V lost 10 bases to trimming and J lost 2 bases, with 11 bases between them. CDR3 residues: CANVQGNYGYTF. CDR3 nucleotides: TGTGCCAATGTACAGGGAAACTATGGCTACACCTTC. The full variable domain, completed using reference TRBV2 and TRBJ1-2, is EPEVTQTPSHQVTQMGQEVILRCVPISNHLYFYWYRQILGQKVEFLVSFYNNEISEKSEIFDDQFSVERPDGSNFTLKIRSTKLEDSAMYFCANVQGNYGYTFGSGTRLTVV.

This clone was picked up one time. The V gene is TRBV12-3 or TRBV12-4, the J gene TRBJ2-2, with unresolved D. V lost 4 bases to trimming and J lost 6 bases, with 3 bases between them. This CDR3 comprises 11 residues. The CDR3 DNA reads TGTGCCAGCAGTTCCTCCGGGGAGCTGTTTTTT. This sequence encodes CASSSSGELFF.

J is TRBJ1-2 and V is TRBV3-1 (or the pseudogene TRBV3-2); 7 bases are a match to TRBD1. J lost 5 bases, V lost 4 bases, and 4 bases had no gene match. Germline lookup yields CDR1 LGHDT and CDR2 YNNKEL (reference sequence). The CDR3 is 13 residues long. The CDR3 region has the DNA TGTGCCAGCAGCCGACAGGGTCTTTATGGCTACACCTTC. Its protein is CASSRQGLYGYTF.

V and J are TRBV27 and TRBJ1-2, with TRBD1 matching over 7 bases. The CDR3 has 13 amino acids. CDR1 is MNHEY, CDR2 SMNVEV, per germline (reference sequence). V was pared by 6 bases and J by 4 bases, with 5 bases of the junction left unmatched. The CDR3 DNA reads TGTGCCAGCAGGGGACAGCCCCGCTATGGCTACACCTTC. Protein sequence: CASRGQPRYGYTF.

The V call is TRBV29-1, the J call TRBJ1-2; a weak D match, TRBD1 (5 bases). Germline CDR1 reads SQVTM; CDR2 reads ANQGSEA. The CDR3 is 13 residues long. V lost 7 bases and J 0 bases, leaving 12 bases between the germline ends. CDR3 protein: CSAVGQTNYGYTF. The CDR3 bases are TGCAGCGCTGTGGGGCAGACTAACTATGGCTACACCTTC.